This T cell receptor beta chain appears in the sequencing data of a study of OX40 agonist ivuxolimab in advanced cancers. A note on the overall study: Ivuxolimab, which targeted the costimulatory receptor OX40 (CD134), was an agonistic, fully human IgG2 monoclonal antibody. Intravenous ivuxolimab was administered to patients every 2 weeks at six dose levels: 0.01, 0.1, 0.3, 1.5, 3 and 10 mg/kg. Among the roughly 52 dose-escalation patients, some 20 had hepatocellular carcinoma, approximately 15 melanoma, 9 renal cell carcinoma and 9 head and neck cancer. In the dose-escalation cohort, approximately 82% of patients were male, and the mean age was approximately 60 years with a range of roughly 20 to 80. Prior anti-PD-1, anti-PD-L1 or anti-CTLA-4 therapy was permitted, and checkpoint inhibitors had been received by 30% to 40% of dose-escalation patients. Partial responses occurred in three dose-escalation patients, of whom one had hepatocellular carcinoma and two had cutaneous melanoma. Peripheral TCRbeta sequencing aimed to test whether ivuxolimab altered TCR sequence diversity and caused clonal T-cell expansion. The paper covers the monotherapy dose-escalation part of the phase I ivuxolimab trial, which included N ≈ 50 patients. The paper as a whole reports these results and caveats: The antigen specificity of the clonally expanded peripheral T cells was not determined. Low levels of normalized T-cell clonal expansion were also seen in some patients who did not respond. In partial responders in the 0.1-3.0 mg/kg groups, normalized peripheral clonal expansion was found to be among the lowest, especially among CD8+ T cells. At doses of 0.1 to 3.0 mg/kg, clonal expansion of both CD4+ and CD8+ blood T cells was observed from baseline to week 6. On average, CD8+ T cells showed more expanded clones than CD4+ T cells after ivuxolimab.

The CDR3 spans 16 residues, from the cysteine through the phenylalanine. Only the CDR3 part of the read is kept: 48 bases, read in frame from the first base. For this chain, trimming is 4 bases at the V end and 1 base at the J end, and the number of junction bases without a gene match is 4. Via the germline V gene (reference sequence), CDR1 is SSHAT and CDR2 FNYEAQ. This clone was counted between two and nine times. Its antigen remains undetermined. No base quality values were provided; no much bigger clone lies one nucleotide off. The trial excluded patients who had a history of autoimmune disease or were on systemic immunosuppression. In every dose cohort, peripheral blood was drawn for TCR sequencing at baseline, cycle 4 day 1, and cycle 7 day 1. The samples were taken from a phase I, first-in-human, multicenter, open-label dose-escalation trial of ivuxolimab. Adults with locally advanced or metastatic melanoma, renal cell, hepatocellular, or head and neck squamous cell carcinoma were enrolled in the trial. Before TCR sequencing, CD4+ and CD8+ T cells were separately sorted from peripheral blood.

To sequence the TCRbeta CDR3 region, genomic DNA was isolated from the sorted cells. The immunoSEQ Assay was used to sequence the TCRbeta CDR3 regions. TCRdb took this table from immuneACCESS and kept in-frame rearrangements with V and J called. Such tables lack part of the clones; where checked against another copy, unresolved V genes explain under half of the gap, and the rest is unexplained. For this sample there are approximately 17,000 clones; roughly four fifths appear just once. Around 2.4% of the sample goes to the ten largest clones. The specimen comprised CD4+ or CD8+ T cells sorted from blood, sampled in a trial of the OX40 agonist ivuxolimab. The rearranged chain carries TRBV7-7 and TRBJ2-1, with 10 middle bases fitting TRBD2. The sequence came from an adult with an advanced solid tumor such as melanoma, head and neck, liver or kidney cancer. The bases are TGTGCCAGCAGCTCCAGAGCGGGGGGGTCCTACAATGAGCAGTTCTTC. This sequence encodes CASSSRAGGSYNEQFF.